The source of this T cell receptor beta chain is a study of T cells after somatic rescue of genetic block. TCRdb keeps only in-frame clones here, not all; method: immunoSEQ multiplex PCR. In the table there are tens of thousands of clones, over 80% of which are singletons. Worth noting for this clone: A read error may produce the germline difference seen at one junction end.

The CDR3 runs 9 residues. Germline V gene data show CDR1 as SGDLS and CDR2 as YYNGEE. This clonotype originated in a woman younger than 35. The sample was peripheral blood mononuclear cells (PBMCs). V is TRBV9 and J is TRBJ1-1; D remains unclear. This CDR3 reads CASSPQRIF. In DNA, the CDR3 is TGTGCCAGCAGCCCCCAGAGGATCTTT.